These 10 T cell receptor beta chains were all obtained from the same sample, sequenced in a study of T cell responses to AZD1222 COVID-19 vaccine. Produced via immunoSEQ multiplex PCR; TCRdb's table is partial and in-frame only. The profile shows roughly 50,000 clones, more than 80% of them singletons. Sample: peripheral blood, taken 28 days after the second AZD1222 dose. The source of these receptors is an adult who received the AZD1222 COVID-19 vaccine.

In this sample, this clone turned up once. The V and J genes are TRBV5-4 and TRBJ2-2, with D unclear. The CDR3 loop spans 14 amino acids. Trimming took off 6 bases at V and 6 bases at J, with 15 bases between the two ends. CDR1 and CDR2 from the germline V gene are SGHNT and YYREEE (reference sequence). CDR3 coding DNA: TGTGCCAGCAAGCCCCGGGTTGGTCCCGGGGAGCTGTTTTTT. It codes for CASKPRVGPGELFF.

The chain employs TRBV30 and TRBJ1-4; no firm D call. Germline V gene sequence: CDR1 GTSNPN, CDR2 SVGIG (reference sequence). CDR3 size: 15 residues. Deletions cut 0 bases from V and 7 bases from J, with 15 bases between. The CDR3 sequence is CAWSVGVGAFEKLFF. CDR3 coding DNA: TGTGCCTGGAGTGTAGGAGTGGGCGCCTTTGAAAAACTGTTTTTT.

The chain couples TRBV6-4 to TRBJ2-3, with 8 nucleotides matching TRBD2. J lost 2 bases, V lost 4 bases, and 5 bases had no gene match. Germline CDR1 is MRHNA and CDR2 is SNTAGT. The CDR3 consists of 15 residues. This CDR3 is CASSAGTRDTDTQYF. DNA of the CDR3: TGTGCCAGCAGTGCCGGGACTAGAGACACAGATACGCAGTATTTT.

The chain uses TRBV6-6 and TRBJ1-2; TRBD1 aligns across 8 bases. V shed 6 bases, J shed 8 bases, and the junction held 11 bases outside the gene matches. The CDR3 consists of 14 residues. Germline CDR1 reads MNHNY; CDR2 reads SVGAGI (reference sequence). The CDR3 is CASRPNGQGGGYTF. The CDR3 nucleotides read TGTGCCAGCAGACCTAATGGACAGGGTGGCGGCTACACCTTC.

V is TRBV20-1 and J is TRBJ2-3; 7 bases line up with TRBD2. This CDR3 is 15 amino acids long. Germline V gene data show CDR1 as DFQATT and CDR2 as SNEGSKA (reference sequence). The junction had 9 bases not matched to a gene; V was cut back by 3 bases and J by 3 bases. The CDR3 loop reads CSASSAGRGTDTQYF. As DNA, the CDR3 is TGCAGTGCTAGTTCAGCGGGACGCGGGACAGATACGCAGTATTTT.

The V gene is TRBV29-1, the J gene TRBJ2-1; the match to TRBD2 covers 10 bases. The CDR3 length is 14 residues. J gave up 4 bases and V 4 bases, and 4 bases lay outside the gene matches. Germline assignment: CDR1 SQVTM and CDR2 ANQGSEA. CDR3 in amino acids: CSVGTSGGYNEQFF. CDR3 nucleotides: TGCAGCGTTGGGACTAGCGGAGGGTACAATGAGCAGTTCTTC.

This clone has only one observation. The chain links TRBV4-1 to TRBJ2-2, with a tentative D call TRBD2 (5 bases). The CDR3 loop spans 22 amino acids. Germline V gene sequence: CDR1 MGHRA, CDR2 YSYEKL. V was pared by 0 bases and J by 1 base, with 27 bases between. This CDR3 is CASSQDAQEWRTRGLNTGELFF. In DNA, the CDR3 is TGCGCCAGCAGCCAAGATGCCCAGGAATGGCGAACTCGAGGACTGAACACCGGGGAGCTGTTTTTT.

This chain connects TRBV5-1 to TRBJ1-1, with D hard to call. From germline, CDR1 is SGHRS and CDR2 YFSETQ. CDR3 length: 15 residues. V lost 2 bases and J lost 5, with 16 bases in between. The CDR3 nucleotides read TGCGCCAGCAGCTTTTCGGACCAGAAGATTACTGAAGCTTTCTTT. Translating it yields CASSFSDQKITEAFF. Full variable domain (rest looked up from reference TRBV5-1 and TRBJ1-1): KAGVTQTPRYLIKTRGQQVTLSCSPISGHRSVSWYQQTPGQGLQFLFEYFSETQRNKGNFPGRFSGRQFSNSRSEMNVSTLELGDSALYLCASSFSDQKITEAFFGQGTRLTVV.

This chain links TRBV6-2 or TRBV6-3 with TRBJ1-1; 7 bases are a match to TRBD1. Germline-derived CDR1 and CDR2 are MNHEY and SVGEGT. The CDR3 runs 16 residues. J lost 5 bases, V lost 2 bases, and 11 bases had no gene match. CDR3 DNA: TGTGCCAGCAGTTACCGTCAAAGGGGGCCCAGGACTGAAGCTTTCTTT. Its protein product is CASSYRQRGPRTEAFF.

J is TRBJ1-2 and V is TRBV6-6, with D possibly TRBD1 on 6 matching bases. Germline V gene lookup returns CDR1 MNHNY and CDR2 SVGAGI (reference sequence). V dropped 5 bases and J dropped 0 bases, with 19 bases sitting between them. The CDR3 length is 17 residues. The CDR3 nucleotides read TGTGCCAGCAGTCGGAAGGGGGGACCGGGGCCTAACTATGGCTACACCTTC. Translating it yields CASSRKGGPGPNYGYTF.